The text below deals with one T cell receptor beta chain. It was with a sample-barcoded 5' primer and a J-beta primer mix that a second PCR of roughly 7 to 12 cycles was run. TCRdb used MiXCR to reprocess the 5' RACE reads, holding one entry per CDR3 protein. The table shows about 1.8 million distinct CDR3 sequences, with around 50% occurring only once. This record belongs to a study of blood T cells in healthy people across ages. V was cut by 5 bases and J by 0 bases, with 12 bases left in between. Germline V gives CDR1 SGHTA, CDR2 FQGTGA. CDR3 size: 15 residues. What was sequenced was blood. This clonotype originated in a woman aged 40 to 49 in good health. The rearrangement joins TRBV7-3 to TRBJ2-3; D unclear. The CDR3 spells CASSQMHSSTDTQYF. The CDR3 nucleotides are TGTGCCAGCAGCCAGATGCACTCTAGCACAGATACGCAGTATTTT.